This T cell receptor beta chain originates from a study of shared clonotypes between healthy human individuals. Using immunoSEQ multiplex PCR, the repertoire was profiled, and TCRdb retains in-frame clones only, with some absent. The sample lists 1.5 million to 1.9 million clones; nearly 99% were seen once. The CDR3 covers 16 residues. From germline, CDR1 is SSHAT and CDR2 FNYEAQ (reference sequence). The trim removed 1 base at V and 3 bases at J, leaving 8 bases unmatched. This receptor was taken from a young man in good health. The V gene is TRBV7-7, the J gene TRBJ2-7, with 8 bases identical to TRBD1. The source material was naive CD4+ T cells sorted from blood. Described subset: CD45RA+ positively selected. The CDR3 region is CASSLGPGTGSYEQYF. The CDR3 coding sequence is TGTGCCAGCAGCTTAGGCCCTGGGACAGGCAGCTACGAGCAGTACTTC.